This is a list of T cell receptor beta chains from one sample in a study of early stage breast cancer tumors. Some clones are missing from TCRdb's copy, which holds only in-frame ones; the method was immunoSEQ multiplex PCR. The table has tens of thousands of clones, 80% to 95% seen once. The material sequenced was blood. These receptors were collected from a person aged 65 to 85 with breast cancer. Both conserved end residues are part of each CDR3. The D gene is left open where the match is weak. Size is stated for part of the rows, as once, few or many counts, or as a class when the clone is expanded.

size: NA
J: TRBJ1-1
D: NA
V: TRBV9
CDR3: CASSDRDMNTEAFF
DNA: TGTGCCAGCAGCGACCGGGACATGAACACTGAAGCTTTCTTT

size: once
J: TRBJ2-5
D: TRBD1
V: TRBV19
CDR3: CASSFPGTGRGETQYF
DNA: TGTGCCAGTAGTTTCCCCGGGACAGGGCGGGGAGAGACCCAGTACTTC

size: NA
J: TRBJ1-1
D: NA
V: TRBV6-6
CDR3: CASSYSALNTEAFF
DNA: TGTGCCAGCAGTTACTCAGCCCTAAACACTGAAGCTTTCTTT

size: NA
J: TRBJ2-3
D: TRBD2
V: TRBV5-1
CDR3: CASSLGTSVGTDTQYF
DNA: TGCGCCAGCAGCTTGGGGACTAGCGTAGGCACAGATACGCAGTATTTT

size: few
J: TRBJ1-6
D: TRBD1
V: TRBV11-2
CDR3: CASRRDRDISPLHF
DNA: TGTGCCAGCCGACGGGACAGGGATATTTCACCCCTCCACTTT

size: NA
J: TRBJ2-2
D: NA
V: TRBV4-1
CDR3: CASSQARGLGTGELFF
DNA: TGCGCCAGCAGCCAAGCGAGGGGGTTAGGCACCGGGGAGCTGTTTTTT

size: NA
J: TRBJ2-5
D: NA
V: TRBV28
CDR3: CASTPGGRETQYF
DNA: TGTGCCAGCACCCCAGGGGGGAGGGAGACCCAGTACTTC

size: NA
J: TRBJ1-3
D: NA
V: TRBV5-1
CDR3: CASSAGGNTIYF
DNA: TGCGCCAGCAGCGCGGGGGGAAACACCATATATTTT

size: NA
J: TRBJ2-5
D: TRBD1
V: TRBV19
CDR3: CASSIGTGQETQYF
DNA: TGTGCCAGTAGTATAGGGACAGGCCAAGAGACCCAGTACTTC

size: once
J: TRBJ1-2
D: TRBD1
V: TRBV19
CDR3: CASSPRTGKGYTF
DNA: TGTGCCAGTAGTCCCCGGACAGGCAAAGGCTACACCTTC

size: NA
J: TRBJ2-1
D: NA
V: TRBV7-6
CDR3: CATLAGAENNEQFF
DNA: TGTGCCACTTTGGCCGGAGCGGAGAACAATGAGCAGTTCTTC

size: NA
J: TRBJ1-1
D: NA
V: TRBV30
CDR3: CAWSGTGTEAFF
DNA: TGTGCCTGGAGTGGCACGGGCACTGAAGCTTTCTTT

size: NA
J: TRBJ2-7
D: NA
V: TRBV5-1
CDR3: CASSLEIGGALDEQYF
DNA: TGCGCCAGCAGCTTGGAGATAGGGGGAGCCTTGGACGAGCAGTACTTC

size: once
J: TRBJ2-2
D: TRBD2
V: TRBV6-1
CDR3: CASSARRTSGAGELFF
DNA: TGTGCCAGCAGTGCTCGAAGGACTAGCGGGGCCGGGGAGCTGTTTTTT

size: NA
J: TRBJ2-5
D: TRBD2
V: TRBV5-6
CDR3: CASSLSAGRKTQYF
DNA: TGTGCCAGCAGCTTGTCGGCCGGGAGGAAGACCCAGTACTTC

size: NA
J: TRBJ2-1
D: TRBD2
V: TRBV5-6
CDR3: CASSLLYREADYNEQFF
DNA: TGTGCCAGCAGCTTGCTCTACCGGGAGGCTGACTACAATGAGCAGTTCTTC

size: NA
J: TRBJ2-7
D: NA
V: TRBV5-5
CDR3: CASSLSGVSYEQYF
DNA: TGTGCCAGCAGCTTGAGCGGAGTCTCCTACGAGCAGTACTTC

size: NA
J: TRBJ2-7
D: TRBD1
V: TRBV4-1
CDR3: CASSQYRQGPTYEQYF
DNA: TGCGCCAGCAGCCAATACCGACAGGGCCCCACCTACGAGCAGTACTTC

size: once
J: TRBJ1-1
D: NA
V: TRBV7-3
CDR3: CASGGSMNTEAFF
DNA: TGTGCCTCTGGGGGCAGCATGAACACTGAAGCTTTCTTT

size: once
J: TRBJ2-3
D: NA
V: TRBV28
CDR3: CASSPVEERDTQYF
DNA: TGTGCCAGCAGTCCCGTGGAGGAGAGGGATACGCAGTATTTT

size: NA
J: TRBJ1-3
D: NA
V: TRBV10-3
CDR3: CAISSDSGNTIYF
DNA: TGTGCCATCAGTTCGGACAGTGGAAACACCATATATTTT

size: NA
J: TRBJ2-6
D: NA
V: TRBV12-2
CDR3: CAGRGGSGANVLTF
DNA: TGTGCAGGGCGAGGGGGTTCTGGGGCCAACGTCCTGACTTTC

size: NA
J: TRBJ1-5
D: NA
V: TRBV19
CDR3: CASSTTADSNQPQHF
DNA: TGTGCCAGTAGTACGACAGCCGATAGCAATCAGCCCCAGCATTTT

size: NA
J: TRBJ2-5
D: NA
V: TRBV15
CDR3: CATSRVDTQETQYF
DNA: TGTGCCACCAGCAGAGTGGACACCCAAGAGACCCAGTACTTC